These 24 T cell receptor beta chains originate from one sample sequenced in a study of blood T cells in healthy people across ages. Next came a second PCR, run for about 7 to 12 cycles, which used a sample-barcoded 5' primer along with a J-beta primer mix. TCRdb re-analysed the 5' RACE reads in MiXCR, keeping a single row per CDR3 protein. Found here are under 1,000,000 distinct CDR3 sequences, around 50% of them singletons; the top ten hold 15% to 20%. Sequenced sample: blood. These receptors were obtained from an elderly man in good health.

This clonotype appeared a few times. In nucleotides, the CDR3 is TGCGCCAGCAGCTTGAGGTCGGCTAGCATGAACACTGAAGCTTTCTTT. It yields the protein CASSLRSASMNTEAFF. V and J are TRBV5-1 and TRBJ1-1; no definite D call. Between the trimmed V and J ends, which lost 1 base and 0 bases, there was a span of 13 bases. Germline CDR1 is SGHRS and CDR2 is YFSETQ. The CDR3 runs 16 residues.

Concerning this clonotype itself: Possible read error: a much larger clone is one base away. The chain has TRBV28 and TRBJ2-1; 9 bases line up with TRBD2. CDR1 and CDR2 from the germline V gene are MDHEN and SYDVKM. Unmatched junction bases numbered 13, after V lost 7 bases and J lost 9 bases. This CDR3 has 15 amino acids. The CDR3 spells CASTNEAGGCGEQFF. Written as DNA, the CDR3 is TGTGCCAGCACCAATGAAGCGGGAGGTTGCGGTGAGCAGTTCTTC.

The genes are TRBV24-1 and TRBJ2-1, with a tentative D call TRBD2 (5 bases). CDR1 and CDR2 from the germline V gene are KGHDR and SFDVKD. The CDR3 is 14 amino acids. The V end was cut by 1 base, the J end by 8 bases, with 11 bases between. CDR3 in DNA: TGTGCCACCAGTGATTTAGTCGGGCGGGATGAGCAGTTCTTC. Its translation is CATSDLVGRDEQFF.

This clonotype showed up just a few times. The rearrangement joins TRBV5-1 to TRBJ2-7; TRBD1 agrees at 9 bases. V lost 1 base and J lost 4; bases outside the gene matches: 9. The CDR3 contains 16 residues. In germline, CDR1 is SGHRS, CDR2 YFSETQ. CDR3 protein: CASSLTSGTGRYEQYF. CDR3 bases: TGCGCCAGCAGCTTGACCTCCGGGACAGGGCGGTACGAGCAGTACTTC.

In its sample, this clonotype was seen a few times. This rearrangement joins TRBV20-1 to TRBJ1-2, with a weak D call TRBD1 (5 bases). The CDR3 is made up of 15 amino acids. Trimming pared 1 base from V and 2 bases from J, leaving 14 bases between. Per germline, CDR1 DFQATT and CDR2 SNEGSKA (reference sequence). This CDR3 is CSARGVRAGNYGYTF. DNA for the CDR3: TGCAGTGCTAGAGGAGTCCGGGCAGGGAACTATGGCTACACCTTC.

The chain employs TRBV2 and TRBJ2-3; D gene unclear. This CDR3 comprises 10 residues. Germline-derived CDR1 and CDR2 are SNHLY and FYNNEI. Trimming took 7 bases from V and 7 from J, leaving 6 bases between them. CDR3 in amino acids: CASMVNTQYF. The CDR3, as DNA: TGTGCCAGCATGGTAAATACGCAGTATTTT.

This clonotype showed up just a few times. The rearrangement links TRBV5-1 to TRBJ2-1; D is unresolved. The CDR3 covers 14 residues. CDR1 and CDR2 (germline): SGHRS, YFSETQ. The V end was cut by 7 bases, the J end by 7 bases, with 18 bases between. CDR3 residues: CASCISPALNEQFF. DNA for the CDR3: TGCGCCAGCTGCATTTCGCCCGCACTAAATGAGCAGTTCTTC.

The chain carries TRBV3-1 and TRBJ1-4, with a possible D match to TRBD1 (5 bases). Trimming removed 4 bases at V and 2 bases at J, with 14 bases between. The CDR3 runs 16 residues. From germline, CDR1 is LGHDT and CDR2 YNNKEL (reference sequence). CDR3 in amino acids: CASSPRPGPTNEKLFF. The DNA for the CDR3 is TGTGCCAGCAGCCCGCGGCCGGGGCCGACTAATGAAAAACTGTTTTTT.

On this clonotype itself: A single base separates this from a much larger clone, so it may be a read error. Here the CDR3 DNA reads TGTGCCAGCAGTTTAAGAAGCGGGCCGAGCTACAATGAGCAGTACTTC. Its protein product is CASSLRSGPSYNEQYF. The chain links TRBV27 to TRBJ2-1, with a tentative D call TRBD2 (6 bases). The last part of the DNA fits TRBJ2-7 better; the J call may be wrong. Germline lookup yields CDR1 MNHEY and CDR2 SMNVEV (reference sequence). The CDR3 covers 16 residues.

There are a few counts of this clonotype. This rearrangement joins TRBV6-2 or TRBV6-3 to TRBJ2-7; 10 positions match TRBD1. CDR1 is MNHEY and CDR2 is SVGEGT in the germline V gene. This CDR3 region has 16 residues. V lost 0 bases and J lost 2; bases outside the gene matches: 4. Here the CDR3 DNA reads TGTGCCAGCAGTTACTCCGACAGGGGGCCGCCCTACGAGCAGTACTTC. Translated, it gives CASSYSDRGPPYEQYF.

The CDR3 region has the DNA TGTGCCAGCAGCCGGGGGGCTAGCGGTACCTACGAGCAGTACTTC. Protein: CASSRGASGTYEQYF. This chain joins TRBV3-1 and TRBJ2-7; tentatively, D is TRBD2 (7 bases). Germline CDR1 LGHDT, CDR2 YNNKEL (reference sequence). The CDR3 has 15 residues. The V and J ends lost 4 bases and 2 bases respectively, with 15 bases between them.

J is TRBJ2-7 and V is TRBV6-6, with a weak D call TRBD1 (7 bases). V gave up 3 bases and J gave up 6 bases, with 12 bases separating them. The germline CDR1 and CDR2 sequences are MNHNY and SVGAGI (reference sequence). The CDR3 runs 13 residues. CDR3: CASSYYRGGEQYF. The CDR3 nucleotides are TGTGCCAGCAGTTATTACAGGGGAGGCGAGCAGTACTTC.

This clonotype was found once. The gene calls are TRBV5-1 and TRBJ2-7; D might be TRBD2 (5 bases). V was pared by 4 bases and J by 4 bases, with 12 bases between. The CDR3 has 13 residues. Germline V gene lookup returns CDR1 SGHRS and CDR2 YFSETQ. The CDR3 spells CASSRELGYEQYF. The CDR3 DNA reads as TGCGCCAGCAGCCGGGAACTTGGATACGAGCAGTACTTC.

The V gene is TRBV9, the J gene TRBJ2-1; the match to TRBD1 covers 9 bases. V lost 4 bases and J lost 5; bases outside the gene matches: 10. The V gene's germline CDR1 is SGDLS and CDR2 YYNGEE. This CDR3 contains 16 residues. This CDR3 reads CASSPQPGQGHNEQFF. In DNA, the CDR3 is TGTGCCAGCAGCCCCCAACCGGGACAGGGCCACAATGAGCAGTTCTTC.

The V call is TRBV7-2, the J call TRBJ2-7; no reliable D call. This CDR3 contains 16 residues. Germline CDR1 reads SGHTA; CDR2 reads FQGNSA. V was cut by 1 base and J by 0 bases, with 13 bases left in between. DNA for the CDR3: TGTGCCAGCAGCTTAGTTGCGTCTGGGTTCTCCTACGAGCAGTACTTC. The encoded protein is CASSLVASGFSYEQYF.

This chain connects TRBV5-1 to TRBJ2-7; 10 bases map to TRBD1. Germline lookup yields CDR1 SGHRS and CDR2 YFSETQ. CDR3 length equals 16 residues. Trimming at V came to 0 bases and at J to 0 bases, leaving 3 bases not matched to a gene. CDR3 nucleotide sequence: TGCGCCAGCAGCTTGGAGGGACAGGGGACCTCCTACGAGCAGTACTTC. Amino acid sequence: CASSLEGQGTSYEQYF.

The chain combines TRBV27 with TRBJ1-1; perhaps TRBD1 as D (5 bases). The CDR3 is 14 residues long. V was shortened by 10 bases and J by 4 bases, with 19 bases between the two germline ends. The V gene's germline CDR1 is MNHEY and CDR2 SMNVEV (reference sequence). CDR3 DNA: TGTGCCACTTCGCAACAAAGGGGCGTCACTGAAGCTTTCTTT. This encodes CATSQQRGVTEAFF.

The J gene is TRBJ1-5, the V gene TRBV5-1; 9 positions agree with TRBD1. This CDR3 contains 17 residues. Unmatched junction bases numbered 8, after V lost 4 bases and J lost 0 bases. Germline-derived CDR1 and CDR2 are SGHRS and YFSETQ. CDR3 sequence (DNA): TGCGCCAGCAGCCCCCGGGACAGGGTTACTAGCAATCAGCCCCAGCATTTT. This sequence encodes CASSPRDRVTSNQPQHF.

The V and J genes are TRBV5-1 and TRBJ2-2, with D tentatively TRBD2 (7 bases). CDR3 length equals 16 residues. With 4 bases removed from V and 0 bases from J, the gap between germline ends came to 13 bases. Germline-derived CDR1 and CDR2 are SGHRS and YFSETQ. The CDR3 region has the DNA TGCGCCAGCAGCCCCAGCGGGACACCGAACACCGGGGAGCTGTTTTTT. This sequence encodes CASSPSGTPNTGELFF.

The rearrangement uses TRBV7-2 and TRBJ2-1, with TRBD2 matching 16 bases. This CDR3 comprises 17 residues. Trimming at V came to 3 bases and at J to 10 bases, leaving 9 bases not matched to a gene. Per germline, CDR1 SGHTA and CDR2 FQGNSA. The DNA of the CDR3 is TGTGCCAGCAGCTTGTGGTCAGGGACTAGCGGGAGGGCCGAGCAGTTCTTC. Translated, it gives CASSLWSGTSGRAEQFF.

This clonotype showed up just a few times. CDR3 bases: TGCGCCAGCAGCTTAGACAGGGGACGTAATCAGCCCCAGCATTTT. Amino acids: CASSLDRGRNQPQHF. This chain links TRBV5-1 with TRBJ1-5; TRBD1 agrees at 8 bases. J was trimmed by 4 bases and V by 2 bases; bases with no gene match: 5. Germline loops: CDR1 SGHRS, CDR2 YFSETQ. CDR3 length: 15 residues. The complete variable domain, with remaining parts taken from reference TRBV5-1 and TRBJ1-5, reads KAGVTQTPRYLIKTRGQQVTLSCSPISGHRSVSWYQQTPGQGLQFLFEYFSETQRNKGNFPGRFSGRQFSNSRSEMNVSTLELGDSALYLCASSLDRGRNQPQHFGDGTRLSIL.

This clonotype was found a few times. The rearrangement uses TRBV11-3 and TRBJ2-7; D ambiguous. V gave up 4 bases and J gave up 2 bases, with 6 bases separating them. The germline V gene has CDR1 SGHNT and CDR2 YENEEA. This CDR3 is built from 12 residues. The CDR3 DNA reads TGTGCCAGCAGCTCGCATACCTACGAGCAGTACTTC. Amino acid sequence: CASSSHTYEQYF. The full variable domain, rest sourced from reference TRBV11-3 and TRBJ2-7, is EAGVVQSPRYKIIEKKQPVAFWCNPISGHNTLYWYLQNLGQGPELLIRYENEEAVDDSQLPKDRFSAERLKGVDSTLKIQPAELGDSAVYLCASSSHTYEQYFGPGTRLTVT.

The V call is TRBV20-1, the J call TRBJ2-3, with 7 nucleotides matching TRBD2. The CDR3 is 15 amino acids. Per germline, CDR1 DFQATT and CDR2 SNEGSKA (reference sequence). J lost 0 bases, V lost 0 bases, and 3 bases had no gene match. DNA for the CDR3: TGCAGTGCTAGAGACCTAGCGGCCAGCACAGATACGCAGTATTTT. It translates to CSARDLAASTDTQYF.

The rearrangement uses TRBV20-1 and TRBJ2-3, with 9 bases that match TRBD2. J lost 4 bases, V lost 0 bases, and 17 bases had no gene match. This CDR3 contains 19 residues. CDR1 and CDR2 from the germline V gene are DFQATT and SNEGSKA (reference sequence). CDR3 amino acids: CSAREPIAGEPFYADTQYF. The CDR3 nucleotides read TGCAGTGCTAGAGAACCCATAGCGGGAGAGCCTTTTTACGCAGATACGCAGTATTTT.